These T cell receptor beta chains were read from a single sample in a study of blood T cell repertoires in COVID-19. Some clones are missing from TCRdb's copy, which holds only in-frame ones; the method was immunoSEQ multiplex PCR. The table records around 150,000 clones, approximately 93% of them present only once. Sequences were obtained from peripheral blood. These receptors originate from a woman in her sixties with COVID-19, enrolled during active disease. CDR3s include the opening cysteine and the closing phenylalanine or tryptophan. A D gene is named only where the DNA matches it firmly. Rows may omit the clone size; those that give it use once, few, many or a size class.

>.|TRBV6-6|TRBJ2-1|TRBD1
CASIGQGASYNEQFF
TGTGCCAGCATAGGACAGGGGGCTTCCTACAATGAGCAGTTCTTC
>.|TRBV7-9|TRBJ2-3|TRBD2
CASSSPKAGGTDTQYF
TGTGCCAGCAGCTCTCCAAAAGCGGGGGGAACAGATACGCAGTATTTT
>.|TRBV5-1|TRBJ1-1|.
CASSYLQGNTEAFF
TGCGCCAGCAGCTACCTCCAGGGAAACACTGAAGCTTTCTTT
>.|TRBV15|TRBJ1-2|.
CATSREQFYGYTF
TGTGCCACCAGCAGAGAACAGTTCTATGGCTACACCTTC
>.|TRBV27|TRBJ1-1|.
CASSLGPNTEAFF
TGTGCCAGCAGCTTAGGGCCCAACACTGAAGCTTTCTTT
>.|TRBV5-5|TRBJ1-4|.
CASSPVNEKLFF
TGTGCCAGCAGCCCCGTTAATGAAAAACTGTTTTTT
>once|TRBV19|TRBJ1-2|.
CASSTGQGLDGYTF
TGTGCCAGTAGTACAGGGCAGGGGCTTGATGGCTACACCTTC
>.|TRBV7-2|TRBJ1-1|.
CASSLTENTEAFF
TGTGCCAGCAGCTTAACAGAGAACACTGAAGCTTTCTTT
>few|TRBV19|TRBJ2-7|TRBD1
CASSNRDRNYEQYF
TGTGCCAGTAGTAACCGGGACAGGAACTACGAGCAGTACTTC
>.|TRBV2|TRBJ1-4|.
CASSELRGAGEKLFF
TGTGCCAGCAGTGAATTGCGGGGGGCTGGGGAAAAACTGTTTTTT
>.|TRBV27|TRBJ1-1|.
CASSFLSYGTIRDTEAFF
TGTGCCAGCAGTTTCTTATCATACGGGACAATCCGGGACACTGAAGCTTTCTTT
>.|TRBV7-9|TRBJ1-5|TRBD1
CASSFVGQENQPQHF
TGTGCCAGCAGCTTCGTAGGACAGGAGAATCAGCCCCAGCATTTT
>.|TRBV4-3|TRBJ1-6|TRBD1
CASSQGQGNSPLHF
TGCGCCAGCAGCCAAGGACAGGGGAATTCACCCCTCCACTTT
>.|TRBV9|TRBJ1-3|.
CASSVGGKAGNTIYF
TGTGCCAGCAGCGTCGGGGGTAAGGCTGGAAACACCATATATTTT
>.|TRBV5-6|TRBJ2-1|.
CASSPNPVPGYNEQFF
TGTGCCAGCAGCCCCAACCCGGTTCCTGGCTACAATGAGCAGTTCTTC
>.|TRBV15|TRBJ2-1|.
CATSTRTDNEQFF
TGTGCCACCAGCACGCGGACAGACAATGAGCAGTTCTTC
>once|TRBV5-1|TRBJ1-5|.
CASSLAGGSNQPQHF
TGCGCCAGCAGCTTGGCCGGAGGTAGCAATCAGCCCCAGCATTTT
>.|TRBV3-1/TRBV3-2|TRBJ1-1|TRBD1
CASSQVTGGLGEAFF
TGTGCCAGCAGCCAAGTGACAGGGGGCTTGGGTGAAGCTTTCTTT
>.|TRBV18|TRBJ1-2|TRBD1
CASSPGTGFGYTF
TGTGCCAGCTCACCAGGGACAGGGTTCGGCTACACCTTC
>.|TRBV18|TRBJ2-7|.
CASSPDSRNEQYF
TGTGCCAGCTCACCAGACAGTCGGAACGAGCAGTACTTC
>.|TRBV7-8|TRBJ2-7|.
CASSLVAVAYEQYF
TGTGCCAGCAGCTTAGTAGCGGTCGCCTACGAGCAGTACTTC
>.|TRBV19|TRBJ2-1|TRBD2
CASIGRGASNEQFF
TGTGCCAGTATAGGGCGGGGGGCCTCCAATGAGCAGTTCTTC
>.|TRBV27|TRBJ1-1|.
CASNPGLESTEAFF
TGTGCCAGCAACCCCGGACTTGAATCCACTGAAGCTTTCTTT
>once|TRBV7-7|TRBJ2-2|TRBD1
CASSQGQGEGSGELFF
TGTGCTAGCAGCCAGGGACAGGGTGAAGGATCCGGGGAGCTGTTTTTT
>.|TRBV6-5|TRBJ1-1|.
CASDVGEGTEAFF
TGTGCCAGCGACGTGGGGGAGGGCACTGAAGCTTTCTTT
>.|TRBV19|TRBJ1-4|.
CASSGTPLEEKLFF
TGTGCCAGTAGTGGGACTCCCCTAGAGGAAAAACTGTTTTTT
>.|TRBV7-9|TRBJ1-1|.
CASSGQGQPDEAFF
TGTGCCAGCAGCGGGCAGGGGCAGCCCGATGAAGCTTTCTTT
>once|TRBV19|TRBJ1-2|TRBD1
CASSIDRGSYGYTF
TGTGCCAGTAGTATCGACAGGGGGTCCTATGGCTACACCTTC
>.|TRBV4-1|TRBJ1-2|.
CASSFRQAGYGYTF
TGCGCCAGCAGCTTCCGACAGGCAGGGTATGGCTACACCTTC
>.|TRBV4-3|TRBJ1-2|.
CASSQASGDANYGYTF
TGCGCCAGCAGCCAAGCATCAGGGGACGCTAACTATGGCTACACCTTC
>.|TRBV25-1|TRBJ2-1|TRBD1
CASSRDSYNEQFF
TGTGCCAGCAGTCGGGACAGTTACAATGAGCAGTTCTTC
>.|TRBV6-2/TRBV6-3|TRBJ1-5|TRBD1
CASSYGGTGGGPQHF
TGTGCCAGCAGTTACGGTGGGACAGGGGGGGGTCCCCAGCATTTT
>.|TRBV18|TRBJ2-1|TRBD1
CASSLRQGNEQFF
TGTGCCAGCTCACTAAGACAGGGGAATGAGCAGTTCTTC
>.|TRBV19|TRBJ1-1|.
CASRQELNTEAFF
TGTGCCAGTCGACAGGAGTTGAACACTGAAGCTTTCTTT
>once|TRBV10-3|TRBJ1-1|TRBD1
CAIRGTAKNTEAFF
TGTGCCATCAGGGGGACAGCCAAGAACACTGAAGCTTTCTTT
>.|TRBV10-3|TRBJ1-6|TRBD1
CAISESGTGAGSPLHF
TGTGCCATCAGTGAGTCGGGTACAGGGGCGGGATCACCCCTCCACTTT
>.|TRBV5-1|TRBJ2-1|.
CASSYHGASPEQFF
TGCGCCAGCAGCTACCATGGAGCCTCTCCGGAGCAGTTCTTC
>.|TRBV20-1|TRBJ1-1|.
CSASTGRTEAFF
TGCAGTGCTAGTACAGGGCGAACTGAAGCTTTCTTT
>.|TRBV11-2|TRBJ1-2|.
CASSPAGRKWYGYTF
TGTGCCAGCAGCCCCGCGGGAAGGAAATGGTATGGCTACACCTTC
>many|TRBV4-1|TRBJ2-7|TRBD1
CASSQDMLGRGQYEQYF
TGCGCCAGCAGCCAAGATATGCTGGGCAGGGGGCAATACGAGCAGTACTTC
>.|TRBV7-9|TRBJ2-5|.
CASRRAQETQYF
TGTGCCAGCCGGCGAGCGCAAGAGACCCAGTACTTC
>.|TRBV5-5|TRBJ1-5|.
CASSLDAGSTLTGNQPQHF
TGTGCCAGCAGCTTGGATGCGGGTTCAACCTTAACAGGCAATCAGCCCCAGCATTTT
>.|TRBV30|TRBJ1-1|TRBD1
CAWSQGLGQGGTEAFF
TGTGCCTGGAGTCAGGGCCTGGGACAGGGTGGCACTGAAGCTTTCTTT
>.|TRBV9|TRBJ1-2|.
CASSVATGLNYGYTF
TGTGCCAGCAGCGTAGCAACAGGGCTTAACTATGGCTACACCTTC
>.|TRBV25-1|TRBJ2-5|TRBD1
CASSARDRIGQETQYF
TGTGCCAGCAGTGCCCGGGACAGGATCGGACAAGAGACCCAGTACTTC
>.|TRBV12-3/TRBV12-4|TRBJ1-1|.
CASSAQGSAFF
TGTGCCAGCAGTGCCCAGGGTTCAGCTTTCTTT
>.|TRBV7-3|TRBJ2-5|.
CASSLTGTGETQYF
TGTGCCAGCAGCTTAACCGGGACTGGAGAGACCCAGTACTTC
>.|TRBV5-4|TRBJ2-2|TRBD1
CASSLGGQVTGELFF
TGTGCCAGCAGCTTGGGGGGACAGGTCACCGGGGAGCTGTTTTTT
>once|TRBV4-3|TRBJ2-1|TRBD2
CASSQVFGGSTNEQFF
TGCGCCAGCAGCCAAGTGTTCGGGGGGTCAACGAATGAGCAGTTCTTC
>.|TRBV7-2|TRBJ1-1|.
CASSLSAEDTEAFF
TGTGCCAGCAGCCTAAGCGCGGAGGACACTGAAGCTTTCTTT
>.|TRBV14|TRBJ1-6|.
CASSQGVYNSPLHF
TGTGCCAGCAGCCAAGGAGTCTATAATTCACCCCTCCACTTT
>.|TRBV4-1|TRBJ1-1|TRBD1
CASSLRDSRNTEAFF
TGCGCCAGCAGCCTACGGGACAGCCGGAACACTGAAGCTTTCTTT
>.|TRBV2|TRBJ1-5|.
CASSGGMDTNQPQHF
TGTGCCAGCAGTGGAGGCATGGACACCAATCAGCCCCAGCATTTT